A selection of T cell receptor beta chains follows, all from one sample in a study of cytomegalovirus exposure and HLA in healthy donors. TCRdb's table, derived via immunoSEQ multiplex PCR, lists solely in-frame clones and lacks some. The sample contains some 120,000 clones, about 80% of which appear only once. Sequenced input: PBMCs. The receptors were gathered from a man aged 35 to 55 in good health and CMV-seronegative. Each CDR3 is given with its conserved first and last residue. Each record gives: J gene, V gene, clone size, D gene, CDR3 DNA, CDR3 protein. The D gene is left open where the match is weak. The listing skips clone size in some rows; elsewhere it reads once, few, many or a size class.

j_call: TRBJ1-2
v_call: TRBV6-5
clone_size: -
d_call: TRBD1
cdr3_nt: TGTGCCAGCAGTTATGGGGACAGGGTCTACTATGGCTACACCTTC
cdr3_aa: CASSYGDRVYYGYTF

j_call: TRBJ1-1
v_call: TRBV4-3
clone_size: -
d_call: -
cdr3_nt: TGCGCCAGCAGCCAAGGAGCAAGTATGAACACTGAAGCTTTCTTT
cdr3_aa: CASSQGASMNTEAFF

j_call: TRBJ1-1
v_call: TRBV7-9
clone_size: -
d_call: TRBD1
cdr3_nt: TGTTCCAGCAGTCGACAGGGATCGGCTTTCTTT
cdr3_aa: CSSSRQGSAFF

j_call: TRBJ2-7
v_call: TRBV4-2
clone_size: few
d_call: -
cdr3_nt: TGTGCCAGCAGCCAAGATAAAGGACAGGGAGGGATCTACGAGCAGTACTTC
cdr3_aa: CASSQDKGQGGIYEQYF

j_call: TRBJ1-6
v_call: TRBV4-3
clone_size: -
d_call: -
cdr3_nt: TGCGCCAGCAGCCAAGTTCGAGGCTATTCACCCCTCCACTTT
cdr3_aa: CASSQVRGYSPLHF

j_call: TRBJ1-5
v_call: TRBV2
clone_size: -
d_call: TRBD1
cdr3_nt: TGTGCCAGCAGTGGATTGACAGGGGGCGGTCAGCCCCAGCATTTT
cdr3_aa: CASSGLTGGGQPQHF

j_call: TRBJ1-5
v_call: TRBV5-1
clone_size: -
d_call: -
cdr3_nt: TGCGCCAGCAAGAGCGGAGAAAATCAGCCCCAGCATTTT
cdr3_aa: CASKSGENQPQHF

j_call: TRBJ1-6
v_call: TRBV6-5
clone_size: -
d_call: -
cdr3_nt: TGTGCCAGCAGTTACTTCCTCACGGGGAGTAATTCACCCCTCCACTTT
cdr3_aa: CASSYFLTGSNSPLHF

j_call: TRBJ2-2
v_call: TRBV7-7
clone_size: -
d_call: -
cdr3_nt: TGTGCTAGCAGCTTAGCGCTTACAGGGAACACCGGGGAGCTGTTTTTT
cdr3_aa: CASSLALTGNTGELFF

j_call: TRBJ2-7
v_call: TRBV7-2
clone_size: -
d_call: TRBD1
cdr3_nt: TGTGCCAGCAGCATCCTCGTGGGCAGGACAGGGGACTACGAGCAGTACTTC
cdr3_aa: CASSILVGRTGDYEQYF

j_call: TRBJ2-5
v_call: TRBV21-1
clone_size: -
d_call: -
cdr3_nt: TGTGCCAGCAGCAATCACAGCTACCAAGAGACCCAGTACTTC
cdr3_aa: CASSNHSYQETQYF

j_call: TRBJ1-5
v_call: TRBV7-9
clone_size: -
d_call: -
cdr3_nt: TGTGCCAGCAGCCTAGGGGGGGATCAGCCCCAGCATTTT
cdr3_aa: CASSLGGDQPQHF

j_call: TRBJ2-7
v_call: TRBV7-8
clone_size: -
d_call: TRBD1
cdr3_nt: TGTGCCAGCAGCTTTGACAGGGGGAACTACGAGCAGTACTTC
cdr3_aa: CASSFDRGNYEQYF

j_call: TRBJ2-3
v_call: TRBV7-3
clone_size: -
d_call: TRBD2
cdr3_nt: TGTGCCAGCAGCTCCGGACTAGCGGGGACAGATACGCAGTATTTT
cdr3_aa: CASSSGLAGTDTQYF

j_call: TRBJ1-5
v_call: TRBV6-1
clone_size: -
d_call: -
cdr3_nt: TGTGCCAGCAGTGAAATCCCGGGGGGGTATAGCAATCAGCCCCAGCATTTT
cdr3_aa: CASSEIPGGYSNQPQHF

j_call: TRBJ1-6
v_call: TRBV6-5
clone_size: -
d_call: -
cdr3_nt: TGTGCAACCACGGGGGGGCTAGATTCACCCCTCCACTTT
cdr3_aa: CATTGGLDSPLHF

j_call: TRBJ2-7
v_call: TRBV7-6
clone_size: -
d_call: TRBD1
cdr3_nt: TGTGCCAGCAGCTTGGGACAGGGGGAGACCTACGAGCAGTACTTC
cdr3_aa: CASSLGQGETYEQYF

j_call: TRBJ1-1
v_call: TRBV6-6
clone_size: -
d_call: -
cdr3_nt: TGTGCCAGCATCCTAGGGGGACGGAACACTGAAGCTTTCTTT
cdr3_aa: CASILGGRNTEAFF

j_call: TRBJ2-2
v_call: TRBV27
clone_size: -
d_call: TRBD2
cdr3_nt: TGTGCCAGCAGCCACCAAGCGGGGGGCCCTCGGGGCACCGGGGAGCTGTTTTTT
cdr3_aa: CASSHQAGGPRGTGELFF

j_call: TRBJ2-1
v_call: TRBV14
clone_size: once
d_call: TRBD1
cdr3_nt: TGTGCCAGCAGCCAAGTCCCCGGGACAGGGGTCTACAATGAGCAGTTCTTC
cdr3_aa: CASSQVPGTGVYNEQFF

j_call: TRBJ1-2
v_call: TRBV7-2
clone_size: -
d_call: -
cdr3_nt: TGTGCCAGCAGCTCAGGGAACTATGGCTACACCTTC
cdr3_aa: CASSSGNYGYTF

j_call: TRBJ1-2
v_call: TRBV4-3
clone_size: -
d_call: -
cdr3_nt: TGCGCCAGCAGCCAAGATAGGGGATTGGATGGCTACACCTTC
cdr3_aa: CASSQDRGLDGYTF

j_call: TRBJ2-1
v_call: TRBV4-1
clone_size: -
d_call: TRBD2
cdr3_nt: TGCGCCAGCAGCCAGGTGGATGGGCTAGCGGGGGTAAGGCAGTTCTTC
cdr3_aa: CASSQVDGLAGVRQFF

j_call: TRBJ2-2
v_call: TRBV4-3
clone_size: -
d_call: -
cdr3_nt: TGCGCCAGCAGCAAAGGGGCTGGGAACACCGGGGAGCTGTTTTTT
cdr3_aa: CASSKGAGNTGELFF

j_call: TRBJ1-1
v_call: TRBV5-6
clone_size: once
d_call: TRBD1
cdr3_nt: TGTGCCAGCAGCTTTGGGGGACAGACGAACACTGAAGCTTTCTTT
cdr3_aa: CASSFGGQTNTEAFF

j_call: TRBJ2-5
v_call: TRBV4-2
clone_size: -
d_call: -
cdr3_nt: TGTGCCAGCAGCCAAGATACCCGGAGCGGAAGCCTTCAAGAGACCCAGTACTTC
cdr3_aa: CASSQDTRSGSLQETQYF

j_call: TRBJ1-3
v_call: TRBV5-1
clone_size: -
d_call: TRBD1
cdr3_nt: TGCGCCAGCAGCTGGACAGGGTTGACCGGAAACACCATATATTTT
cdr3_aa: CASSWTGLTGNTIYF

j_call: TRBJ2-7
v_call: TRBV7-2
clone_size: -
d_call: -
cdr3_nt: TGTGCCAGCAGCTTAGACCGGGAAGACGAGCAGTACTTC
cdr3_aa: CASSLDREDEQYF

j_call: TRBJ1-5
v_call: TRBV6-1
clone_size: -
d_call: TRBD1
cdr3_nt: TGTGCCAGCAGTGAAGTCAATTGGTGGGACAGGGATCAGCCCCAGCATTTT
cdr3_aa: CASSEVNWWDRDQPQHF

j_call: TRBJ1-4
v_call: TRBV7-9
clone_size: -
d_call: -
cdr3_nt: TGTGCCAGCAGTCGATTAGTGGGTATCGGACAGTCTAGTGAAAAACTGTTTTTT
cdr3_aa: CASSRLVGIGQSSEKLFF

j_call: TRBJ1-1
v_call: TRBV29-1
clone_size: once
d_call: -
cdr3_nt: TGCAGCGTTGAAGCCTTAGGGGGAACTGAAGCTTTCTTT
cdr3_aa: CSVEALGGTEAFF

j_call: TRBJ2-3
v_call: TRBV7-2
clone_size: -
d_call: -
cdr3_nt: TGTGCCAGCAGCATCATACAAGATACGCAGTATTTT
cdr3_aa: CASSIIQDTQYF

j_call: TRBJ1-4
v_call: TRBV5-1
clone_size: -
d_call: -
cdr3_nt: TGCGCCAGCAGCTTGGTGGGGGCTGTGAATGAAAAACTGTTTTTT
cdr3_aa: CASSLVGAVNEKLFF

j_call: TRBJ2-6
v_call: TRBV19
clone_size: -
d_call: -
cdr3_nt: TGTGCCAGTAGTATAGGTTGGAGCTCTGGGGCCAACGTCCTGACTTTC
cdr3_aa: CASSIGWSSGANVLTF

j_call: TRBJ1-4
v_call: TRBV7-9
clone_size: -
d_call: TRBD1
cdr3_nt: TGTGCCAGCAGCCGTGAGGGACAGCAAAATGAAAAACTGTTTTTT
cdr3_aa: CASSREGQQNEKLFF

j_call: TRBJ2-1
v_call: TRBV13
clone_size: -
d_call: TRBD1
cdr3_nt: TGTGCCAGCAGCTTAGCCGGGACAGGGGTATCGGGCAATGAGCAGTTCTTC
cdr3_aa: CASSLAGTGVSGNEQFF

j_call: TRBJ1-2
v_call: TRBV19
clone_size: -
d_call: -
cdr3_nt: TGTGCCAGTAGTATTGGTGTCAGGGGCGCTTATGGCTACACCTTC
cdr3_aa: CASSIGVRGAYGYTF

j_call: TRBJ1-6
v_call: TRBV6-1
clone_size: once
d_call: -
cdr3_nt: TGTGCCAGCACTGACCGGCGGGTCGGATCTAATTCACCCCTCCACTTT
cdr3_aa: CASTDRRVGSNSPLHF

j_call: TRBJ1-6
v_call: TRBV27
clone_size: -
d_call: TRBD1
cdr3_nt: TGTGCCAGCAGTTCCCAGACAGGGAATTCACCCCTCCACTTT
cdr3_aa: CASSSQTGNSPLHF

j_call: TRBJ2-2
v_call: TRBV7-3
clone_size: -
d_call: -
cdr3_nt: TGTGCCAGCAGCTTTAGCCGGGACACCGGGGAGCTGTTTTTT
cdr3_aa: CASSFSRDTGELFF

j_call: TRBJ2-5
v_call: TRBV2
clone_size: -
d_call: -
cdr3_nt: TGTGCCAGCAGTGGGACAGTACAAGAGACCCAGTACTTC
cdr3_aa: CASSGTVQETQYF

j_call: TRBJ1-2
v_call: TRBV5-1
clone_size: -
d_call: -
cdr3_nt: TGCGCCAGCAGCCAGTTAGGGACAATTGGGGGCTACACCTTC
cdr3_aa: CASSQLGTIGGYTF

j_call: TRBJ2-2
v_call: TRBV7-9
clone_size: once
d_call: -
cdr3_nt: TGTGCCAGCAGCCCCAACGGCACCGGGGAGCTGTTTTTT
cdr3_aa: CASSPNGTGELFF

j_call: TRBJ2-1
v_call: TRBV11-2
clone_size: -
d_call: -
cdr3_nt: TGTGCCAGCAGCCTCCTGCGGGAGCAGTTCTTC
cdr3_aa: CASSLLREQFF

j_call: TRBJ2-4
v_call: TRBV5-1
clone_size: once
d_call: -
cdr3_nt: TGCGCCAGCAGCTCGGGACTCCCCTTCATTCAGTACTTC
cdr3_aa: CASSSGLPFIQYF

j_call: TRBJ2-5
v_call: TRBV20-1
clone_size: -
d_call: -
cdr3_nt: TGCAGTGCTAGACGGGAGACCCAGTACTTC
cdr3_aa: CSARRETQYF

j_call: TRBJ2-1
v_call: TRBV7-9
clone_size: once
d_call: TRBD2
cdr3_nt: TGTTCCAGCAGCGACGGGGGGGGTCGGAGATACAATGAGCAGTTCTTC
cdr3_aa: CSSSDGGGRRYNEQFF

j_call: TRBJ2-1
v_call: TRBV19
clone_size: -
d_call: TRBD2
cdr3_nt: TGTGCCAGTAGTATTAGCGGGGGGGAAACCTACAATGAGCAGTTCTTC
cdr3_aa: CASSISGGETYNEQFF

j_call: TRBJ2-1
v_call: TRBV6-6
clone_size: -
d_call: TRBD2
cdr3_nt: TGTGCCAGCAGTTCGACTAGCCTGCGCAATGAGCAGTTCTTC
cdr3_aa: CASSSTSLRNEQFF

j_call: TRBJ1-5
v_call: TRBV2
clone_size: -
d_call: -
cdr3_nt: TGTGCCAGCAGTGAAGTGGGGGCCGGCAATCAGCCCCAGCATTTT
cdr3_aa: CASSEVGAGNQPQHF

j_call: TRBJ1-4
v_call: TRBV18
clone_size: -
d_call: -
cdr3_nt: TGTGCCAGCTCACCACCGACAGGATACAATGAAAAACTGTTTTTT
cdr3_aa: CASSPPTGYNEKLFF

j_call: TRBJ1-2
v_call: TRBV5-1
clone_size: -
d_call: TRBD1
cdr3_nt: TGCGCCAGCAGCTTGGAGCGACAGGGCTCTGGCTACACCTTC
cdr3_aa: CASSLERQGSGYTF

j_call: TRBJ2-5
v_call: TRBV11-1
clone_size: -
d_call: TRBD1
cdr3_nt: TGTGCCAGCAGCTCCGGGACAGGGGTTCAAGAGACCCAGTACTTC
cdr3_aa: CASSSGTGVQETQYF

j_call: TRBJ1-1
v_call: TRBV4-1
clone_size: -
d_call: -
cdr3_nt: TGCGCCAGCAGCCAGCCAGGGAACCCAATGAACACTGAAGCTTTCTTT
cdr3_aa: CASSQPGNPMNTEAFF

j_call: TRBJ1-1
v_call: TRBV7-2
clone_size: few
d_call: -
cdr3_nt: TGTGCCAGCAGCTTTTCCAGGGGTTCCACTGAAGCTTTCTTT
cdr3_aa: CASSFSRGSTEAFF

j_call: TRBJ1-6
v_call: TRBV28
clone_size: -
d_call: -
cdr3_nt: TGTGCCAGCAGTCCTGTGAATTCACCCCTCCACTTT
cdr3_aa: CASSPVNSPLHF

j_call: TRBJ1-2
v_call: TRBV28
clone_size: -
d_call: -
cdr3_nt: TGTGCCAGCAGCAAGGCAGGGGCTCAATATGGCTACACCTTC
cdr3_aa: CASSKAGAQYGYTF

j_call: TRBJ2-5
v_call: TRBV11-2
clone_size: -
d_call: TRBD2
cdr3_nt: TGTGCCAGCAGCTTAGGCACACTAGCGGGGGGAGGGGAGACCCAGTACTTC
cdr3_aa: CASSLGTLAGGGETQYF

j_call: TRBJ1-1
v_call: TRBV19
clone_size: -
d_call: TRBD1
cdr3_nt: TGTGCCAGTAGTATCCTGGGACAGCAGAACACTGAAGCTTTCTTT
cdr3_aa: CASSILGQQNTEAFF